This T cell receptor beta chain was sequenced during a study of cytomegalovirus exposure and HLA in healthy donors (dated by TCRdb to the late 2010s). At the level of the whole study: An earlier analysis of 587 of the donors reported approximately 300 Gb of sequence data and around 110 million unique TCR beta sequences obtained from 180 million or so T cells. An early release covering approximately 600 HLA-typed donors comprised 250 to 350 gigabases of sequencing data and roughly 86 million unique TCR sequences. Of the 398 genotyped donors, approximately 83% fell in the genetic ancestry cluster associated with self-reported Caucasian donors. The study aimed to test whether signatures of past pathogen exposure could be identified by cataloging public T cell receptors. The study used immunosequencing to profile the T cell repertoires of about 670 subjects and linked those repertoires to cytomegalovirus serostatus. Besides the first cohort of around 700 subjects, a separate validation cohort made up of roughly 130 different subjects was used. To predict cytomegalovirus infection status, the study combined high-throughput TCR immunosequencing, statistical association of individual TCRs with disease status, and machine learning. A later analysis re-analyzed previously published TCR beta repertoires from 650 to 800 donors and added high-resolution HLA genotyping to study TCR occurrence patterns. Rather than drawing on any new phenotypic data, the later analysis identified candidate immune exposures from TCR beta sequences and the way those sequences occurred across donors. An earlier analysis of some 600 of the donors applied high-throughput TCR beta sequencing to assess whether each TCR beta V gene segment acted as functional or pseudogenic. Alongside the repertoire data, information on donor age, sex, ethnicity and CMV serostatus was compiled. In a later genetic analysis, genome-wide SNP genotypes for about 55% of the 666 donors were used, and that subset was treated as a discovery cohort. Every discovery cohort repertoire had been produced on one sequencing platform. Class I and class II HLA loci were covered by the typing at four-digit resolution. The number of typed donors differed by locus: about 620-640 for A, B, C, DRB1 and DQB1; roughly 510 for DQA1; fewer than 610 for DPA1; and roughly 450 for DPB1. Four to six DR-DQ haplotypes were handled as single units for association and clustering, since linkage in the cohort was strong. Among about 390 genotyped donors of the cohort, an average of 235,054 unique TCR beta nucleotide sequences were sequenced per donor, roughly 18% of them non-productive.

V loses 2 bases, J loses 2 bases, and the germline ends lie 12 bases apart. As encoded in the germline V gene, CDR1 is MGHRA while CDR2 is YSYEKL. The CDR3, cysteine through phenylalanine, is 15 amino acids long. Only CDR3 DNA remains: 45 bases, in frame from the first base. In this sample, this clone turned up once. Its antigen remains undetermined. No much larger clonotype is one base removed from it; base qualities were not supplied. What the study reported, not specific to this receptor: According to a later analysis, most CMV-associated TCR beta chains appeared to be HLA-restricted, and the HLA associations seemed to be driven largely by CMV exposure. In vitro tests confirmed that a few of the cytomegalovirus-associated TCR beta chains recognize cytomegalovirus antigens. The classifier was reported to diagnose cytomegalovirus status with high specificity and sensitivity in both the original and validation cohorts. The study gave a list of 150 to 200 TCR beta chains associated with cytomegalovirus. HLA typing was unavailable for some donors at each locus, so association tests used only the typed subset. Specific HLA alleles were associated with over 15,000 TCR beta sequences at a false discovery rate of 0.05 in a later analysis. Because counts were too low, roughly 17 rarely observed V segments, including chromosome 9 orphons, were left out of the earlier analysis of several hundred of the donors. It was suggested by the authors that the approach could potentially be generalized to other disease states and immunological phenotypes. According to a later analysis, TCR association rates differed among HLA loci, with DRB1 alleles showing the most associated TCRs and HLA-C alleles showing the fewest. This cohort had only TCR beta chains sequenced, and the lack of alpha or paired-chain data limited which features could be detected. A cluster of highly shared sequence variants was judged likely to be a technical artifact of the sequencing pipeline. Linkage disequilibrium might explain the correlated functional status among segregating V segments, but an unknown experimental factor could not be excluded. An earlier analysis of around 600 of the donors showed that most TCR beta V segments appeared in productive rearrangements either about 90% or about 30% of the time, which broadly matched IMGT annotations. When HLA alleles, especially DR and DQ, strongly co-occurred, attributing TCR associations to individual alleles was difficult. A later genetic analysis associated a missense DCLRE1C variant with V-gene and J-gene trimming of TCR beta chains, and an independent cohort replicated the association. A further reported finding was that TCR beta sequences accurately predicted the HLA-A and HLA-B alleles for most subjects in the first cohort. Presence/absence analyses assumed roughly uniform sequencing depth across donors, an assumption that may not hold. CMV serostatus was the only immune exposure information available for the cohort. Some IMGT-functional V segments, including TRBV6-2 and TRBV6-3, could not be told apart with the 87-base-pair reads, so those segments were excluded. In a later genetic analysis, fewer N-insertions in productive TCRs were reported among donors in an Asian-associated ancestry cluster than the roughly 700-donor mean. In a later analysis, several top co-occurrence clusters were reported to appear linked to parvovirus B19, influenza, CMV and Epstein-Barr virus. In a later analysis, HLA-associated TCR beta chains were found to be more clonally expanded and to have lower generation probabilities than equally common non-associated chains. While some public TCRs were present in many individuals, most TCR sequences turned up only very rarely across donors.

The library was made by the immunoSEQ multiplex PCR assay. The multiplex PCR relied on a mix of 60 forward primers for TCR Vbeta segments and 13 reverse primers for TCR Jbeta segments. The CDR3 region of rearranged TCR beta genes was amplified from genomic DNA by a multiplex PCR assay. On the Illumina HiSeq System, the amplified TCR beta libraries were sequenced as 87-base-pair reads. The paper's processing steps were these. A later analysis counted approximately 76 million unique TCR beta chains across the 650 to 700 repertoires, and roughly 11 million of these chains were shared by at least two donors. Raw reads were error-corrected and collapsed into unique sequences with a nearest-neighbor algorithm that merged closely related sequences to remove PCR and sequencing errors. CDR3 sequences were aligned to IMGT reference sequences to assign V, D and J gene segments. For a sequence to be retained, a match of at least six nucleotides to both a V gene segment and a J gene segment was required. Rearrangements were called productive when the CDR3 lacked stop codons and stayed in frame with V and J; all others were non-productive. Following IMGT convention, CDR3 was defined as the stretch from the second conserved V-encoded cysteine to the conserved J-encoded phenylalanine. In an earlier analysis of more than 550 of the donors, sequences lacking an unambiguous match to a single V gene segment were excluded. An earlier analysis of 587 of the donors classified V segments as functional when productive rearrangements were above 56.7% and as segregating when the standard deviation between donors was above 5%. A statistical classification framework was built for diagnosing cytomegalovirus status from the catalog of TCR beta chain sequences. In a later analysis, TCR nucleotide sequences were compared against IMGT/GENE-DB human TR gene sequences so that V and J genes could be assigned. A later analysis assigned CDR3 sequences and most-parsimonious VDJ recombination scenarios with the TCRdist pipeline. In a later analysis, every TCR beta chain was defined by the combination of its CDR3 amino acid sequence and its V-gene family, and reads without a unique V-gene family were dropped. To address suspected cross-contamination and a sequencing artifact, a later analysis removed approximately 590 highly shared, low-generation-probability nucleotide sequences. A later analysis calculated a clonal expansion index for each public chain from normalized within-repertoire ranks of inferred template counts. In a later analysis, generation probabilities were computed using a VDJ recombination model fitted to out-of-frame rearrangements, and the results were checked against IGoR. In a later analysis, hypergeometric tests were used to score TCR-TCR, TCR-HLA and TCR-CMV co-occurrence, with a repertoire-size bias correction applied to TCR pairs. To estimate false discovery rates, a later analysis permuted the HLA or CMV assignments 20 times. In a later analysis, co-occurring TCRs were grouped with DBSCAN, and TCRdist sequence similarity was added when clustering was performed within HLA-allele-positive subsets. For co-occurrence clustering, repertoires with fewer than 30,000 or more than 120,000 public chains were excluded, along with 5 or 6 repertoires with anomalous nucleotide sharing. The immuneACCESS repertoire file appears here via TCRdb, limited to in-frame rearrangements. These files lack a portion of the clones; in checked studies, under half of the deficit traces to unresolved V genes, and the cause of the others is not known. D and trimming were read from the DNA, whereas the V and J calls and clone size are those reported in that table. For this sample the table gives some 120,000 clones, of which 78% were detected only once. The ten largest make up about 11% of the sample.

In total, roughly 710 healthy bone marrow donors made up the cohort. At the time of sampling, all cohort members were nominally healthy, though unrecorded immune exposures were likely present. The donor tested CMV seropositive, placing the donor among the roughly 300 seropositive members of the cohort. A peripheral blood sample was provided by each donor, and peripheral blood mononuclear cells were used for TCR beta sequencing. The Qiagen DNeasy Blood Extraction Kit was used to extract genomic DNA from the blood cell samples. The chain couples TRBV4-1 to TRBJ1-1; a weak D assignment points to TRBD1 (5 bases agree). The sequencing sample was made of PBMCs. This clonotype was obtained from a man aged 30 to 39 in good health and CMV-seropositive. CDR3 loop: CASSQLEGVNTEAFF. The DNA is TGCGCCAGCAGCCAATTAGAAGGGGTTAACACTGAAGCTTTCTTT.